A selection of T cell receptor beta chains follows, all from one sample in a study of blood T cell repertoires in COVID-19. Libraries were prepared by immunoSEQ multiplex PCR; TCRdb keeps only in-frame clonotypes and omits some of them. The profile shows about 360,000 clones, about 86% of them singletons. The sequenced sample consisted of peripheral blood. Receptor source: a woman in her fifties or sixties with COVID-19, enrolled during active disease. The CDR3 runs from the conserved cysteine through the conserved F or W. The order of the fields is J gene, V gene, clone size, D gene, CDR3 protein, CDR3 DNA. The D gene is left open where the match is weak. Some rows have no size entry. The others give once, few or many, or a class for an expanded clone.

TRBJ2-7 TRBV7-2 NA NA CASSLEGGGSYEQYF TGTGCCAGCAGCTTAGAGGGAGGCGGCTCCTACGAGCAGTACTTC
TRBJ2-7 TRBV7-3 NA NA CASSLGVSYEQYF TGTGCCAGCAGCCTAGGGGTCTCCTACGAGCAGTACTTC
TRBJ2-3 TRBV3-1/TRBV3-2 NA NA CATSREAHFTDTQYF TGTGCCACCTCTAGGGAGGCCCACTTCACAGATACGCAGTATTTT
TRBJ2-7 TRBV4-2 NA NA CASSQRGTGGTYEQYF TGTGCCAGCAGCCAACGAGGCACAGGTGGGACCTACGAGCAGTACTTC
TRBJ2-4 TRBV6-5 once TRBD2 CASSYTSGLAKNIQYF TGTGCCAGCAGTTACACTAGCGGACTAGCCAAAAACATTCAGTACTTC
TRBJ2-3 TRBV2 NA TRBD2 CASSEAGSGSPSTDTQYF TGTGCCAGCAGTGAAGCGGGTAGCGGGTCCCCTAGCACAGATACGCAGTATTTT
TRBJ1-2 TRBV11-3 NA NA CASSLVGGGYTF TGTGCCAGCAGCTTAGTAGGGGGTGGCTACACCTTC
TRBJ2-2 TRBV5-4 NA NA CASSLAGRELFF TGTGCCAGCAGCTTGGCAGGGCGAGAGCTGTTTTTT
TRBJ1-2 TRBV19 NA NA CASSIGPQGGDYGYTF TGTGCCAGTAGTATCGGCCCACAGGGAGGGGACTATGGCTACACCTTC
TRBJ2-3 TRBV27 once NA CASRSWGQEFHTQYF TGTGCCAGCAGATCATGGGGACAAGAGTTCCATACGCAGTATTTT
TRBJ2-7 TRBV4-1 NA TRBD2 CASSPGGTRVLYEQYF TGCGCCAGCAGCCCGGGGGGGACCAGGGTCCTTTACGAGCAGTACTTC
TRBJ1-2 TRBV6-5 NA NA CASSPQGNYGYTF TGTGCCAGCAGTCCACAGGGAAACTATGGCTACACCTTC
TRBJ1-1 TRBV6-5 NA NA CASSYHYGSGTEAFF TGTGCCAGCAGTTACCACTACGGTTCTGGGACTGAAGCTTTCTTT
TRBJ1-2 TRBV2 NA NA CASSEYLAGSYGYTF TGTGCCAGCAGTGAATACCTGGCAGGGTCCTATGGCTACACCTTC